This T cell receptor (beta chain) was identified in a study of shared clonotypes between healthy human individuals (dated by TCRdb to the early 2020s). Some background on the complete study: Three men and a couple of women, aged 18 to 49 years, made up the cohort. For each donor, three plates each were used for CD4 naive and CD4 memory, two plates were used for CD8 naive, and one plate was used for CD8 memory. To estimate repertoire size and how much clonotypes are shared between individuals, the study performed deep sequencing of blood TCR repertoires from five healthy adults. Different laboratories and diverse techniques were used to prepare libraries and sequence TCR repertoires, to increase sequencing depth and limit assay-specific biases. Between about 0.9 and 8.9 billion PBMCs per donor were obtained by leukapheresis. The study at large found these results: Across a few donors, roughly 5.4% of naive CD4, over 3% of naive CD8, about 2% of memory CD4, and roughly 0.4% of memory CD8 clonotypes were shared. Compared with non-shared clonotypes, clonotypes shared by all four sorted-subset donors had higher generation probabilities. Larger estimated clonotype richness was generally found for naive subsets than for memory subsets. Based on pairwise subsampling, the degree of clonotype sharing among donors was expected to be affected by sequencing depth. Even with the large sequencing depth, rarefaction of the sorted-subset datasets indicated that sequencing was incomplete. Sampling was restricted to blood, and TCR repertoires in tissues likely differ from the TCR repertoires found in blood. The small number of donors limited the genetic and exposure-history diversity represented.

Using the deep immunoSEQ assay, TCR CDR3 regions were amplified from genomic DNA by multiplex PCR. Extracted genomic DNA from each cell subset was distributed evenly across all wells of several immunoSEQ 96-well plates, and each plate was treated as a replicate. For sorted subsets, about 200 ng genomic DNA, equal to 25,000 to 35,000 T cell genomes, was loaded into each replicate PCR. Purified libraries were measured with a Qubit 3.0 fluorometer, size-checked on a Bioanalyzer 2100, and measured again with the KAPA Library Quantification kit. Every immunoSEQ 96-well plate was sequenced on a separate single-read 150-cycle Illumina NextSeq 550 flow cell. Per the authors' processing: Because the immunoSEQ output held only junctional sequences and lacked quality scores, the filtering could not match the filtering applied to full-length reads. To assign V/J genes and CDR3, sequences were annotated against IMGT germline references using PyIR, a Python wrapper for IgBLAST v1.9. Any read was removed if the V/J assignment was weak (E-value above 1e-6), the CDR3 was missing, or the read contained stop codons, out-of-frame junctions, or ambiguous translated residues. A V3J clonotype was defined by an identical inferred V gene, J gene, and CDR3 amino acid sequence. The percentage overlap between two repertoires was calculated by dividing the number of shared unique clonotypes by the size of the smaller repertoire. RTK rarefaction, the Chao1 estimator, and Recon v2.1 estimates of unobserved clonotypes were used to assess repertoire richness. OLGA was used to compute generation probabilities for all TCRbeta clonotypes that the gDNA method yielded from a handful of donors. The clones in this table, taken by TCRdb from immuneACCESS, are in-frame only. Not every clone is retained; where verified, under half of the shortfall comes from an unresolved V gene, and the cause of the rest is unknown. D and trimming were read from the DNA, whereas the V and J calls and clone size are those reported in that table. The sample table holds 600,000 to 750,000 clones, of which approximately 72% were seen once. The ten largest clones take up around 1.7% of the sample.

Comment on this clone: Which antigen it targets is not known. No base qualities exist here, and no much larger clone lies one base off it.

CDR1 and CDR2 are read off the germline V gene as SGHRS and YFSETQ. The junction shows trimming of 3 bases on V and 0 bases on J, and the gene matches do not reach 5 bases of it. Its CDR3 holds 15 amino acids, cysteine through phenylalanine. The kept DNA is CDR3 alone, 45 bases in frame from the first base. The donors were healthy, HIV-negative adults with no recently reported acute infections or vaccinations. Every donor was a Caucasian adult residing in Nashville, Tennessee, USA. Magnetic negative selection was used to enrich CD4+ T cells, after which naive cells were positively selected on CD45RA and the negative fraction became the memory subset. Blood was obtained by leukapheresis, after which PBMCs were separated by Ficoll-Histopaque density gradient centrifugation and cryopreserved in liquid nitrogen vapor phase. Purity and quantity of every magnetically sorted T cell population were checked by analytical flow cytometry. From each sorted fraction, genomic DNA was isolated and quantified by UV absorbance on a Nanodrop 2000c.

The sequenced sample consisted of memory CD4+ T cells sorted from blood. The cell subset or site label, read with the paper, signifies: CD45RA-negative fraction. The source is a woman aged 30 to 39 in good health. The rearranged segments are TRBV5-1 and TRBJ2-7; 8 central bases correspond to TRBD2. The CDR3 reads as follows: CASSSTSGHSYEQYF. The sequence in DNA is TGCGCCAGCAGCTCTACTAGCGGTCACTCCTACGAGCAGTACTTC.